This is a list of T cell receptor beta chains from one sample in a study of blood T cell repertoires in COVID-19. Profiling relied on immunoSEQ multiplex PCR, and the TCRdb table lists in-frame clones only, not all of them. The sample has more than 200,000 clones, over 75% seen once; the top ten hold roughly 7.1%. The sample consisted of PBMCs or T cells enriched from blood (not recorded which). All receptors derive from a man aged 25 to 40 in a cohort exposed to, infected with or recovered from COVID-19 (not recorded which). The CDR3 runs from the conserved cysteine through the conserved F or W. The order of the fields is clone size, CDR3 length, V gene, J gene, D gene, CDR3 protein, CDR3 DNA. A D gene is named only where the DNA matches it firmly. Size tells how often a clone was seen (once, few, many) or the class of an expanded clone, and some rows leave it out.

-	15	TRBV7-9	TRBJ1-1	TRBD1	CASSSKQGALTEAFF	TGTGCCAGCAGCTCGAAACAGGGGGCTTTGACTGAAGCTTTCTTT
-	14	TRBV5-1	TRBJ2-1	TRBD1	CASSPGQSYNEQFF	TGCGCCAGCAGCCCGGGACAGAGCTACAATGAGCAGTTCTTC
-	16	TRBV7-8	TRBJ2-7	TRBD1	CASSMNRQGVTYEQYF	TGTGCCAGCAGCATGAATCGACAGGGGGTTACCTACGAGCAGTACTTC
few	13	TRBV7-2	TRBJ1-2	-	CASSSFPNYGYTF	TGTGCCAGCAGCTCCTTCCCCAACTATGGCTACACCTTC
-	14	TRBV21-1	TRBJ1-1	-	CASSTETGTAEAFF	TGTGCCAGCAGCACCGAGACAGGGACCGCTGAAGCTTTCTTT
-	14	TRBV7-9	TRBJ2-3	TRBD2	CASSLTAGADTQYF	TGTGCCAGCAGCTTAACAGCGGGAGCAGATACGCAGTATTTT
-	16	TRBV7-6	TRBJ2-3	TRBD2	CASSLGSSGRTDTQYF	TGTGCCAGCAGCTTAGGAAGTAGCGGGAGAACAGATACGCAGTATTTT
-	14	TRBV19	TRBJ1-5	-	CASTRSGGNQPQHF	TGTGCCAGTACAAGGTCGGGAGGCAATCAGCCCCAGCATTTT
-	14	TRBV7-2	TRBJ1-6	-	CASSLVQGGSPLHF	TGTGCCAGCAGCTTAGTACAGGGTGGGTCACCCCTCCACTTT
-	14	TRBV18	TRBJ2-5	-	CASSLRQEIETQYF	TGTGCCAGCTCACTCCGACAGGAGATAGAGACCCAGTACTTC
-	14	TRBV7-9	TRBJ2-1	-	CASSLTRSYDEQFF	TGTGCCAGCAGCTTGACTAGATCGTACGATGAGCAGTTCTTC
-	17	TRBV7-3	TRBJ2-6	TRBD1	CASSPRTGVPGANVLTF	TGTGCCAGCAGCCCACGGACAGGGGTCCCTGGGGCCAACGTCCTGACTTTC
-	14	TRBV6-5	TRBJ2-1	TRBD1	CARRQGKSYNEQFF	TGTGCCAGACGACAGGGGAAGAGCTACAATGAGCAGTTCTTC
-	15	TRBV6-5	TRBJ1-6	TRBD1	CASRGQGALNSPLHF	TGTGCCAGCCGGGGACAGGGGGCGCTTAATTCACCCCTCCACTTT
few	14	TRBV5-1	TRBJ1-1	-	CASSGEGVGTEAFF	TGCGCCAGCAGCGGGGAGGGGGTTGGCACTGAAGCTTTCTTT
-	14	TRBV6-5	TRBJ2-2	-	CASRIIRTTGELFF	TGTGCCAGCAGGATCATAAGGACTACCGGGGAGCTGTTTTTT
-	14	TRBV10-3	TRBJ2-3	TRBD2	CAISAGGYTDTQYF	TGTGCCATCAGTGCGGGGGGTTATACAGATACGCAGTATTTT
-	16	TRBV28	TRBJ1-2	TRBD1	CASRHTRDRANYGYTF	TGTGCCAGCAGACATACCCGGGACAGGGCTAACTATGGCTACACCTTC
-	13	TRBV6-5	TRBJ1-5	-	CASKYREHQPQHF	TGTGCCAGCAAATACAGGGAGCATCAGCCCCAGCATTTT
-	15	TRBV27	TRBJ1-1	-	CASSAPGHTNTEAFF	TGTGCCAGCAGTGCACCGGGACACACGAACACTGAAGCTTTCTTT
-	14	TRBV9	TRBJ2-5	TRBD1	CASSVSRGQGTQYF	TGTGCCAGCAGCGTCAGCAGGGGGCAGGGGACCCAGTACTTC
once	17	TRBV3-1/TRBV3-2	TRBJ2-5	-	CASSQDQGGLRQETQYF	TGTGCCAGCAGCCAAGATCAGGGGGGACTCCGGCAAGAGACCCAGTACTTC
few	14	TRBV28	TRBJ2-3	TRBD1	CASSRGQGPDTQYF	TGTGCCAGCAGCCGGGGACAGGGCCCAGATACGCAGTATTTT
-	14	TRBV28	TRBJ1-2	TRBD1	CASSSRGLEDGYTF	TGTGCCAGCAGTTCCAGGGGGCTTGAGGATGGCTACACCTTC
-	15	TRBV28	TRBJ1-1	TRBD1	CASSFHRGLNTEAFF	TGTGCCAGCAGTTTCCACAGGGGACTGAACACTGAAGCTTTCTTT
-	14	TRBV3-1/TRBV3-2	TRBJ1-5	TRBD1	CASSVGQGPQPQHF	TGTGCCAGCAGCGTCGGACAGGGACCTCAGCCCCAGCATTTT
-	16	TRBV28	TRBJ2-3	TRBD2	CASPPGSGRGTDTQYF	TGTGCCAGCCCCCCCGGGAGCGGGAGGGGTACAGATACGCAGTATTTT
-	15	TRBV9	TRBJ2-3	-	CASSVEGGGTDTQYF	TGTGCCAGCAGCGTAGAAGGAGGGGGCACAGATACGCAGTATTTT
-	14	TRBV4-2	TRBJ1-1	TRBD1	CASSQWTGGIEAFF	TGTGCCAGCAGCCAATGGACAGGGGGTATTGAAGCTTTCTTT
-	14	TRBV7-3	TRBJ1-1	TRBD1	CASSSTGGYTEAFF	TGTGCCAGCAGCTCAACAGGGGGCTACACTGAAGCTTTCTTT
few	17	TRBV7-8	TRBJ1-3	-	CASSRAGRGRSGNTIYF	TGTGCCAGCAGCAGAGCTGGGAGGGGCCGTTCTGGAAACACCATATATTTT
-	14	TRBV6-5	TRBJ1-5	-	CASNEGQRNQPQHF	TGTGCCAGCAACGAAGGACAGCGCAATCAGCCCCAGCATTTT
-	14	TRBV27	TRBJ1-2	-	CASSPTPTGRGYTF	TGTGCCAGCAGCCCCACTCCTACAGGGAGAGGCTACACCTTC
few	21	TRBV15	TRBJ2-2	TRBD2	CATSRARRGSGSGWHTGELFF	TGTGCCACCAGCAGAGCCCGGAGGGGTAGCGGGAGCGGGTGGCACACCGGGGAGCTGTTTTTT
-	14	TRBV28	TRBJ2-5	-	CASSLRQGRETQYF	TGTGCCAGCAGTTTAAGGCAGGGTCGAGAGACCCAGTACTTC
-	15	TRBV14	TRBJ1-6	TRBD1	CASSQTGAYNSPLHF	TGTGCCAGCAGCCAGACAGGGGCCTATAATTCACCCCTCCACTTT
-	16	TRBV5-1	TRBJ2-4	TRBD2	CASSFSREGGGGIQYF	TGCGCCAGCAGCTTCTCCCGGGAGGGGGGAGGAGGAATTCAGTACTTC
-	17	TRBV28	TRBJ1-6	TRBD1	CASSALLGTGLGSPLHF	TGTGCCAGCAGCGCCTTACTGGGGACAGGGTTGGGCTCACCCCTCCACTTT
-	17	TRBV3-1/TRBV3-2	TRBJ2-1	TRBD2	CASSQDRPVAGYNEQFF	TGTGCCAGCAGCCAAGATCGCCCGGTAGCGGGATACAATGAGCAGTTCTTC
-	13	TRBV3-1/TRBV3-2	TRBJ1-2	TRBD1	CASSRGQSYGYTF	TGTGCCAGCAGCAGGGGACAGTCGTATGGCTACACCTTC
few	15	TRBV5-4	TRBJ1-2	TRBD1	CASSGGQARSYGYTF	TGTGCCAGCAGTGGTGGACAGGCTCGTAGCTATGGCTACACCTTC
-	17	TRBV7-2	TRBJ1-1	-	CASSPNRAGARNTEAFF	TGTGCCAGCAGCCCGAATAGGGCGGGGGCTAGAAACACTGAAGCTTTCTTT
-	15	TRBV28	TRBJ1-2	TRBD1	CASTLNPGGHYGYTF	TGTGCCAGCACTTTAAACCCAGGGGGTCACTATGGCTACACCTTC
-	16	TRBV7-2	TRBJ2-1	TRBD2	CASSKQLAGGPNEQFF	TGTGCCAGCAGCAAACAACTAGCGGGAGGGCCCAATGAGCAGTTCTTC
-	16	TRBV5-1	TRBJ2-3	TRBD2	CASSLGLAGISDTQYF	TGCGCCAGCAGCCTAGGACTAGCGGGGATCTCAGATACGCAGTATTTT
-	12	TRBV28	TRBJ1-1	-	CASRLLQSGAFF	TGTGCCAGCAGACTCCTACAGAGTGGGGCTTTCTTT
-	13	TRBV6-5	TRBJ2-1	-	CASSYSSSDEQFF	TGTGCCAGCAGTTACTCGTCCAGCGACGAGCAGTTCTTC